Listed below are T cell receptor beta chains from one sample, sequenced in a study of CD8+ T cells in alopecia areata. Libraries were prepared by immunoSEQ multiplex PCR; TCRdb keeps only in-frame clonotypes and omits some of them. The sample contains approximately 12,000 clones, 50% to 70% of which appear only once. Sequenced input: skin. These receptors all stem from a human donor with alopecia areata. The CDR3 runs from the conserved cysteine through the conserved F or W. Some rows have no size entry. The others give once, few or many, or a class for an expanded clone.

v_call,clone_size,cdr3_aa
TRBV12-1,once,CASRPLSVGELFF
TRBV13,NA,CASSSFPDGDETDTQYF
TRBV29-1,once,CSVGVVTDYNEQFF
TRBV5-6,few,CASSPPTSGWLEQFF
TRBV2,NA,CASSEGQGGIYEQYF
TRBV30,few,CAWLNTGTPVNEQYF
TRBV6-6,NA,CASSPGRTREIQYF
TRBV5-8,NA,CASSLGLDVGVQETQYF
TRBV4-1,NA,CASSQDREIWTGELFF
TRBV6-4,NA,CASSVSAGGQETQYF
TRBV28,NA,CASSSPIGGTGKAGANVLTF
TRBV18,NA,CASSTDRVDSPLHF
TRBV20-1,NA,CSAKPQYEQYF
TRBV9,NA,CASSVDPGSYEQYF
TRBV30,NA,CAWRRQGTGELFF
TRBV9,NA,CASSVLGLAEQYF